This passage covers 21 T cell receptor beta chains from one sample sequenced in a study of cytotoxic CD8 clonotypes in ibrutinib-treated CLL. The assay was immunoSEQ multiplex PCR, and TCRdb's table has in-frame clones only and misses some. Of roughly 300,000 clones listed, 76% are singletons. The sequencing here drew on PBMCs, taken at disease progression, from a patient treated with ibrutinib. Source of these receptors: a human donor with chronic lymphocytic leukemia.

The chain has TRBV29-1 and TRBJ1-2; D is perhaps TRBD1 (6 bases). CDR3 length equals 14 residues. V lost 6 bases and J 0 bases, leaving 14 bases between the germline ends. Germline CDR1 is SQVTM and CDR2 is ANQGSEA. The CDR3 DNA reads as TGCAGCGTCTCATCAGGGGAACCTAACTATGGCTACACCTTC. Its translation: CSVSSGEPNYGYTF.

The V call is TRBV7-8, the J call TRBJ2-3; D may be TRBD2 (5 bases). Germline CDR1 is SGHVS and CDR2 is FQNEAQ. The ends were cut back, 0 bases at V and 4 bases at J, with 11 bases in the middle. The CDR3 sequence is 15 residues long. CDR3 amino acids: CASSLAPSQADTQYF. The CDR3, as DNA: TGTGCCAGCAGCTTAGCGCCTAGCCAGGCAGATACGCAGTATTTT. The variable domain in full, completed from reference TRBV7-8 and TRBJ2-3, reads GAGVSQSPRYKVAKRGQDVALRCDPISGHVSLFWYQQALGQGPEFLTYFQNEAQLDKSGLPSDRFFAERPEGSVSTLKIQRTQQEDSAVYLCASSLAPSQADTQYFGPGTRLTVL.

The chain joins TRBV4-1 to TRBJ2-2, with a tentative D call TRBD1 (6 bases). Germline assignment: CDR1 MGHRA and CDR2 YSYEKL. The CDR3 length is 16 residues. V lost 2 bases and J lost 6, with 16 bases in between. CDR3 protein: CASSQKIQGWAGELFF. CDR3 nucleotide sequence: TGCGCCAGCAGCCAAAAAATACAGGGATGGGCCGGGGAGCTGTTTTTT.

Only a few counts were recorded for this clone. CDR3: CASSPQTDDGYTF. CDR3 coding DNA: TGTGCCAGCTCACCACAGACAGACGATGGCTACACCTTC. The V and J genes are TRBV18 and TRBJ1-2; D perhaps matches TRBD1 (5 bases). Trimming took 1 base from V and 6 from J, leaving 9 bases between them. CDR1 KGHSH and CDR2 LQKENI come from the germline V gene. This CDR3 is built from 13 residues. Using reference TRBV18 and TRBJ1-2 for the parts outside the CDR3, the full variable domain is NAGVMQNPRHLVRRRGQEARLRCSPMKGHSHVYWYRQLPEEGLKFMVYLQKENIIDESGMPKERFSAEFPKEGPSILRIQQVVRGDSAAYFCASSPQTDDGYTFGSGTRLTVV.

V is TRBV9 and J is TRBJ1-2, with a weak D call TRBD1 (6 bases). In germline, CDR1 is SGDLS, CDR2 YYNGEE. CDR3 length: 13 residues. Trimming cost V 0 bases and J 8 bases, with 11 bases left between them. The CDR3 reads CASSVEGGLGYTF. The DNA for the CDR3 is TGTGCCAGCAGCGTAGAGGGGGGTTTAGGCTACACCTTC.

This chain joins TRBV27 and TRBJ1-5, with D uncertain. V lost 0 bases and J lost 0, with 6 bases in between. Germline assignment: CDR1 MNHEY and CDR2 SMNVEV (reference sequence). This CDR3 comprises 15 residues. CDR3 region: CASSLSQDSNQPQHF. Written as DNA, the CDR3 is TGTGCCAGCAGTTTATCGCAAGATAGCAATCAGCCCCAGCATTTT.

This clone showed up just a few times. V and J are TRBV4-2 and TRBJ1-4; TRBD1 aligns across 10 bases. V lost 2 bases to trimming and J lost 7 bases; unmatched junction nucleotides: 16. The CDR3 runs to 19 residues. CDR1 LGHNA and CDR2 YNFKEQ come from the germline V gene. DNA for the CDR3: TGTGCCAGCAGCCAAAACCCCCGGGACAGGGGCCGCGGGGGTGAAAAACTGTTTTTT. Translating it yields CASSQNPRDRGRGGEKLFF.

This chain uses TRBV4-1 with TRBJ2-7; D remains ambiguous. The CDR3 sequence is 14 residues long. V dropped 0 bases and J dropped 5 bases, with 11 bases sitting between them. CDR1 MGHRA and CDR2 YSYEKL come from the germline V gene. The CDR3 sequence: CASSQDGGGDEQYF. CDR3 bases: TGCGCCAGCAGCCAAGACGGTGGCGGCGACGAGCAGTACTTC.

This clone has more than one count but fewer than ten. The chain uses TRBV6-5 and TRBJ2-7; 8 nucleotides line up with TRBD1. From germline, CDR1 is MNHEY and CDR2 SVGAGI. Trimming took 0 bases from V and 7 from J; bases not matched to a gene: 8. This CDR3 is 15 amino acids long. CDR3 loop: CASSYSRGQATEQYF. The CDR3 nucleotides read TGTGCCAGCAGTTACTCGAGGGGACAGGCTACTGAGCAGTACTTC.

The CDR3 nucleotides read TGCGCCAGCAGCCCGCAGGGACAGGGAAGGGCTGAAGCTTTCTTT. Its translation: CASSPQGQGRAEAFF. V usage is TRBV5-1 and J usage is TRBJ1-1; 9 positions agree with TRBD1. The CDR3 sequence is 15 residues long. Germline CDR1 is SGHRS and CDR2 is YFSETQ. V lost 4 bases and J lost 6; bases outside the gene matches: 10.

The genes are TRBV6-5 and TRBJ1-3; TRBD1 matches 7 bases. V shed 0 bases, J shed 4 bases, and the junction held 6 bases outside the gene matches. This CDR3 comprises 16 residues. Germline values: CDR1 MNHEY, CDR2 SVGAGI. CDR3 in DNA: TGTGCCAGCAGTTACTCCAAGGGGGCAGCGGGAAACACCATATATTTT. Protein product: CASSYSKGAAGNTIYF.

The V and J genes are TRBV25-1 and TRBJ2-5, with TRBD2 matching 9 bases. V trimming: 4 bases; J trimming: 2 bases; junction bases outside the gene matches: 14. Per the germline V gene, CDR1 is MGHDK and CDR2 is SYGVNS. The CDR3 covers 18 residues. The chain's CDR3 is CASSGWERGAGYQETQYF. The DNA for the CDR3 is TGTGCCAGCAGTGGGTGGGAGCGGGGGGCCGGCTATCAAGAGACCCAGTACTTC.

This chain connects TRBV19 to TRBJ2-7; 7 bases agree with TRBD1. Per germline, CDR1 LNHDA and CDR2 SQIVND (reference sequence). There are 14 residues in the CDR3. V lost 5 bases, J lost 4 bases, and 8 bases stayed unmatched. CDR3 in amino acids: CASSLTGSPYEQYF. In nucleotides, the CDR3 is TGTGCCAGTAGTTTGACAGGGTCCCCATACGAGCAGTACTTC.

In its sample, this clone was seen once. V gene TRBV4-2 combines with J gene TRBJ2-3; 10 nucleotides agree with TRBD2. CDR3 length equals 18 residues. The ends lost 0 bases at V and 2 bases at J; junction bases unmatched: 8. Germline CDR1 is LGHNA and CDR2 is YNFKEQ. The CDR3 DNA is TGTGCCAGCAGCCAAGATAACTGGACTAGCGGCCTCACAGATACGCAGTATTTT. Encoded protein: CASSQDNWTSGLTDTQYF.

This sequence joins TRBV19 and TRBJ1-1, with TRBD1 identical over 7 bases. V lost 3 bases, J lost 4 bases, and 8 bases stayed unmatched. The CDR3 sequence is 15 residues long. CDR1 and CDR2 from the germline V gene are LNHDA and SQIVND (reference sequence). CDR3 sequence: CASSIFGGGPTEAFF. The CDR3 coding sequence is TGTGCCAGTAGTATCTTTGGAGGGGGCCCCACTGAAGCTTTCTTT.

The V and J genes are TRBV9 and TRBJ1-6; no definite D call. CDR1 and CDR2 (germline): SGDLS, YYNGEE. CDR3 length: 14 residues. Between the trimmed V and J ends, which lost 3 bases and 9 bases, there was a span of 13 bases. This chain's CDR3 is CASSAEGWGSPLHF. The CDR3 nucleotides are TGTGCCAGCAGCGCAGAGGGTTGGGGTTCACCCCTCCACTTT.

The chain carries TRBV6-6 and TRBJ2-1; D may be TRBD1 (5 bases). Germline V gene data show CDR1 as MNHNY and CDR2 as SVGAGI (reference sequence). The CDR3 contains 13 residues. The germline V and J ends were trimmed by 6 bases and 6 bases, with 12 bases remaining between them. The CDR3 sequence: CASRQAQGNEQFF. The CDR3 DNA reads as TGTGCCAGCAGACAGGCTCAGGGCAATGAGCAGTTCTTC.

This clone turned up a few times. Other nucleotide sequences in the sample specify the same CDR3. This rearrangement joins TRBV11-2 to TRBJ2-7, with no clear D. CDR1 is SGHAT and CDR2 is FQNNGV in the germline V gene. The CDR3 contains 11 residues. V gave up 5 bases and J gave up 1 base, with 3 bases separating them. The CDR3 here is CASSPSYEQYF. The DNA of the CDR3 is TGTGCCAGCAGCCCATCCTACGAGCAGTACTTC. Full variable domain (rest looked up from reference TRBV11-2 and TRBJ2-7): EAGVAQSPRYKIIEKRQSVAFWCNPISGHATLYWYQQILGQGPKLLIQFQNNGVVDDSQLPKDRFSAERLKGVDSTLKIQPAKLEDSAVYLCASSPSYEQYFGPGTRLTVT.

The CDR3 sequence: CASRPGLGKGTDTQYF. CDR3 in DNA: TGTGCCAGCAGGCCGGGACTCGGGAAAGGCACAGATACGCAGTATTTT. The chain uses TRBV27 and TRBJ2-3; the D gene is possibly TRBD2 (6 bases). Trimming took 6 bases from V and 1 from J, leaving 17 bases between them. The germline gives CDR1 MNHEY, CDR2 SMNVEV (reference sequence). The CDR3 is 16 residues long.

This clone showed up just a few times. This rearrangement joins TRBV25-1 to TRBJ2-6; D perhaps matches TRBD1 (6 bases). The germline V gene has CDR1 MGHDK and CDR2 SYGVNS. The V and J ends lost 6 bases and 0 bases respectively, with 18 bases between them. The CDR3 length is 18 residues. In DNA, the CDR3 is TGTGCCAGCAGCCGACCAGGGGTCTTGGTCTCTGGGGCCAACGTCCTGACTTTC. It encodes CASSRPGVLVSGANVLTF.

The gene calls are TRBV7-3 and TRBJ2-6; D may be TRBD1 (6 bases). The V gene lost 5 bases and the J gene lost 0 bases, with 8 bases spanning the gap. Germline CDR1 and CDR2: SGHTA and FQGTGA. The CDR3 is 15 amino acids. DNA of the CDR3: TGTGCCAGCAGCACGGACAGCTCTGGGGCCAACGTCCTGACTTTC. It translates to CASSTDSSGANVLTF.